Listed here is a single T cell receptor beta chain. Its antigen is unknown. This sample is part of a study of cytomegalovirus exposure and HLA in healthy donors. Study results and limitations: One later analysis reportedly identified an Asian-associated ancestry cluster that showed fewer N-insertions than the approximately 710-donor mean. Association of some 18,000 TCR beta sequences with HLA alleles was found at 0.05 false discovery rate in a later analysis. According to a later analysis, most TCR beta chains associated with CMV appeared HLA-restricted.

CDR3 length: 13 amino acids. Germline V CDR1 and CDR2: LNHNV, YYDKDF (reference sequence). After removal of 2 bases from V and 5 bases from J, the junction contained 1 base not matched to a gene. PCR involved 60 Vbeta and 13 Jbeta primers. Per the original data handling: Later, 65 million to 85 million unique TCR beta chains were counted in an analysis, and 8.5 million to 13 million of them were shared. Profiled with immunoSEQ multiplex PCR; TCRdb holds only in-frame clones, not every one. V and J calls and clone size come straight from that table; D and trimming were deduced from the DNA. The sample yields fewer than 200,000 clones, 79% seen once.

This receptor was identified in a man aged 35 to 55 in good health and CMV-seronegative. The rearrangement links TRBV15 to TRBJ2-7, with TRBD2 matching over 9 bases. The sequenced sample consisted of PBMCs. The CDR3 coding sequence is TGTGCCACCAGCAGAAGGACTAGCGACGAGCAGTACTTC. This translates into CATSRRTSDEQYF. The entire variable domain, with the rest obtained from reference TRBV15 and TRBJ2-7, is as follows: DAMVIQNPRYQVTQFGKPVTLSCSQTLNHNVMYWYQQKSSQAPKLLFHYYDKDFNNEADTPDNFQSRRPNTSFCFLDIRSPGLGDTAMYLCATSRRTSDEQYFGPGTRLTVT.